The 13 T cell receptor beta chains presented below share a single source sample, sequenced in a study of regulatory T cells in long-lasting Graves disease. Building of the TCR beta libraries involved iRepertoire HTBI primers and Arm-PCR of CDR3 regions. TCRdb re-called the multiplex PCR reads with MiXCR, one entry per CDR3 protein. The sample has roughly 560,000 distinct CDR3 sequences; around 12% are singletons. Time point denoted: newly diagnosed GD, antithyroid drugs for less than 3 months. The TCR library was prepared using RNA isolated from PBMCs. These sequences were also reported in another study, on T cells in Graves' hyperthyroidism and ophthalmopathy.

The specimen comprised peripheral blood mononuclear cells (PBMCs), sampled at new diagnosis, from a patient treated with antithyroid drugs. Source of these receptors: a woman in her thirties with Graves disease.

This clonotype was seen many times. The genes are TRBV11-2 and TRBJ1-4, with a weak D call TRBD1 (5 bases). The germline gives CDR1 SGHAT, CDR2 FQNNGV. The V gene lost 5 bases and the J gene lost 4 bases, with 14 bases spanning the gap. The CDR3 totals 15 residues. The DNA for the CDR3 is TGTGCCAGCAGCCCCCGGGACGGACATAATGAAAAACTGTTTTTT. Protein sequence: CASSPRDGHNEKLFF.

This clonotype showed up many times. The rearrangement links TRBV6-1 to TRBJ2-5; the match to TRBD1 covers 7 bases. The germline V gene encodes CDR1 MNHNS and CDR2 SASEGT. The CDR3 consists of 15 residues. V was pared by 6 bases and J by 5 bases, with 12 bases of the junction left unmatched. As DNA, the CDR3 is TGTGCCAGCAGCCCAAGACGGGACAGCGGTGAGACCCAGTACTTC. Translated: CASSPRRDSGETQYF.

This clonotype was observed many times. The chain uses TRBV6-1 and TRBJ2-3, with 7 bases that match TRBD1. The CDR3 totals 15 residues. After removal of 4 bases from V and 4 bases from J, the junction contained 8 bases not matched to a gene. Germline V gene sequence: CDR1 MNHNS, CDR2 SASEGT. The CDR3 DNA is TGTGCCAGCAGTGCGTGGGACAGAGAAGCAGATACGCAGTATTTT. This codes for CASSAWDREADTQYF.

This clonotype was counted at least ten times. The chain combines TRBV6-1 with TRBJ2-3; D not certain. This CDR3 comprises 17 residues. Germline CDR1 reads MNHNS; CDR2 reads SASEGT. The germline V and J ends were trimmed by 5 bases and 2 bases, with 20 bases remaining between them. Here the CDR3 reads CASSPRGLSGSTDTQYF. CDR3 nucleotides: TGTGCCAGCAGTCCCCGTGGGTTGTCAGGTTCCACAGATACGCAGTATTTT.

This clonotype was seen many times. The CDR3 region has the DNA TGTGCCAGCAGCTTAACCGATTTCAGCTCCTACAATGAGCAGTTCTTC. Protein product: CASSLTDFSSYNEQFF. The chain couples TRBV7-8 to TRBJ2-1; no reliable D call. The germline V gene encodes CDR1 SGHVS and CDR2 FQNEAQ. The CDR3 totals 16 residues. Trimming removed 2 bases from V and 0 bases from J, with 11 bases in between.

The chain is built from TRBV6-1 and TRBJ1-5, with TRBD1 identical over 7 bases. The CDR3 spans 14 residues. The germline gives CDR1 MNHNS, CDR2 SASEGT. V shed 6 bases and J 4 bases; nucleotides not matched to a gene: 6. Here the CDR3 reads CASREDRSNQPQHF. In DNA form, the CDR3 reads TGTGCCAGCAGAGAGGACAGGAGTAATCAGCCCCAGCATTTT.

This clonotype showed up just a few times. CDR3 residues: CASSMRTGAIQETQYF. The CDR3 DNA sequence: TGTGCCAGTAGTATGAGAACAGGGGCTATCCAAGAGACCCAGTACTTC. The J gene is TRBJ2-5, the V gene TRBV19, with 7 positions matching TRBD1. There are 16 residues in the CDR3. Germline trimming cut 3 bases from V and 1 base from J; bases unmatched to any gene: 8. Looked up from germline, CDR1 is LNHDA and CDR2 is SQIVND (reference sequence).

This clonotype was recorded many times. The gene calls are TRBV27 and TRBJ2-6; D not certain. The CDR3 loop spans 16 amino acids. V shed 5 bases and J shed 2 bases, with 13 bases lying between them. Looked up from germline, CDR1 is MNHEY and CDR2 is SMNVEV (reference sequence). For the CDR3, the DNA is TGTGCCAGCAGTCCCCTCATGGGAACTGGGGCCAACGTCCTGACTTTC. Protein product: CASSPLMGTGANVLTF.

The table lists this clonotype with many counts. The chain joins TRBV24-1 to TRBJ2-1; 7 bases are shared with TRBD1. The CDR3 extends over 16 amino acids. The V and J ends lost 2 bases and 4 bases, in that order; junction bases with no gene match: 7. Germline V gene lookup returns CDR1 KGHDR and CDR2 SFDVKD. The CDR3 protein is CATSDSGQRRYNEQFF. The CDR3 DNA reads as TGTGCCACCAGTGATTCGGGACAGAGAAGATACAATGAGCAGTTCTTC.

The table lists this clonotype with many counts. The CDR3 reads CASSVVQGGEQFF. The CDR3 nucleotides read TGTGCCAGCAGCGTAGTACAGGGCGGTGAGCAGTTCTTC. The chain combines TRBV9 with TRBJ2-1; D is possibly TRBD1 (6 bases). Germline V gene lookup returns CDR1 SGDLS and CDR2 YYNGEE. V lost 0 bases and J lost 9, with 10 bases in between. This CDR3 has 13 residues. Full variable domain (remainder filled in from reference TRBV9 and TRBJ2-1): DSGVTQTPKHLITATGQRVTLRCSPRSGDLSVYWYQQSLDQGLQFLIQYYNGEERAKGNILERFSAQQFPDLHSELNLSSLELGDSALYFCASSVVQGGEQFFGPGTRLTVL.

This clonotype appeared a single time. This chain joins TRBV10-3 and TRBJ2-5; tentative D call: TRBD2 (5 bases). V lost 5 bases to trimming and J lost 0 bases, with 10 bases between them. The CDR3 is 14 residues long. Germline V CDR1 and CDR2: ENHRY, SYGVKD. The CDR3, as DNA: TGTGCCATCAGTACCGGGGAATACCAAGAGACCCAGTACTTC. It codes for CAISTGEYQETQYF.

In its sample, this clonotype was seen many times. This chain uses TRBV7-8 with TRBJ1-5; no clear D gene. This CDR3 contains 14 residues. The germline V and J ends were trimmed by 0 bases and 5 bases, with 8 bases remaining between them. Germline values: CDR1 SGHVS, CDR2 FQNEAQ. CDR3 bases: TGTGCCAGCAGCTTAGCGGACGGTTATCAGCCCCAGCATTTT. Translated, it gives CASSLADGYQPQHF.

This clonotype came up many times. The genes are TRBV19 and TRBJ1-1, with D unclear. CDR3 length: 15 residues. V was clipped by 3 bases and J by 1 base, with 12 bases between them. CDR1 is LNHDA, CDR2 SQIVND, per germline (reference sequence). CDR3 coding DNA: TGTGCCAGTAGTATGTTATGGGGAAAGAACACTGAAGCTTTCTTT. Protein sequence: CASSMLWGKNTEAFF.